This T cell receptor (beta chain) stems from a study of Graves' ophthalmopathy and Graves' hyperthyroidism. The sequenced template was RNA, covering the TCR beta CDR3 region. An initial RT-PCR round employing HTBI primers preceded a second-round multiplex PCR. One entry per CDR3 protein results from TCRdb running MiXCR on the multiplex PCR reads. The sample yields 400,000 to 450,000 distinct CDR3 sequences, around 21% seen once. Germline CDR1 SEHNR, CDR2 FQNEAQ (reference sequence). There are 15 residues in the CDR3. The ends lost 2 bases at V and 2 bases at J; junction bases unmatched: 6. The genes are TRBV7-9 and TRBJ2-7; TRBD2 agrees at 7 bases. Sequenced: peripheral blood. This receptor was obtained from a woman aged 18 to 35 with stable Graves' hyperthyroidism. CDR3 coding DNA: TGTGCCAGCAGCTTAACCCGGGGAGGGGCCTACGAGCAGTACTTC. It is translated as CASSLTRGGAYEQYF.